The text below deals with one T cell receptor (beta chain). Its cognate antigen is unknown. The data belong to a study of regulatory T cells in long-lasting Graves disease. This CDR3 has 15 residues. The V end was cut by 0 bases, the J end by 3 bases, with 11 bases between. In germline, CDR1 is MGHRA, CDR2 YSYEKL. Building of the TCR beta libraries involved iRepertoire HTBI primers and Arm-PCR of CDR3 regions. Original processing methods: Identified segments across samples numbered fewer than 80 TRBV and about 13 TRBJ. TCRdb ran MiXCR on the multiplex PCR reads and lists one entry per CDR3 protein. V and J calls and clone size were set by TCRdb, not the authors. The sample includes 200,000 to 250,000 distinct CDR3 sequences, about 18% seen only once; the top ten take about 20%. Time point meaning: newly diagnosed GD, antithyroid drugs for less than 3 months. Construction of the TCR library relied on RNA isolated from PBMCs. The authors drew patients from an endocrinology department in Xi'an, China.

Study results and caveats: TRBV28, TRBJ1-2 and TRBJ2-5 were segments that persistent disease favored. Sampling was limited to peripheral blood rather than thyroid tissue.

The clonotype originates from a female donor with Graves disease. The input for sequencing was peripheral blood mononuclear cells (PBMCs), taken at new diagnosis, from a patient treated with antithyroid drugs. The chain is built from TRBV4-1 and TRBJ1-1; D gene uncertain. CDR3 amino acids: CASSQDVQRYTEAFF. The CDR3 nucleotides read TGCGCCAGCAGCCAAGATGTACAGAGGTACACTGAAGCTTTCTTT.